This T cell receptor beta chain derives from a study of cytomegalovirus exposure and HLA in healthy donors. General observations from the study: When analyzed later, the rates of TCR association showed variation by HLA locus, with DRB1 the most and HLA-C the fewest. An Asian-associated ancestry cluster reportedly showed fewer N-insertions than the roughly 700-donor mean in a later analysis.

There are 13 residues in the CDR3. Germline values: CDR1 SEHNR, CDR2 FQNEAQ (reference sequence). V was clipped by 3 bases and J by 6 bases; unmatched bases: 5. The PCR employed 60 Vbeta primers together with 13 Jbeta primers. Using immunoSEQ multiplex PCR, the repertoire was profiled, and TCRdb retains in-frame clones only, with some absent. The table includes hundreds of thousands of clones, 70% detected once. Points on this clone: Its antigen is not known.

The clonotype comes from a man between 35 and 55 years old in good health and CMV-seropositive. This chain links TRBV7-9 with TRBJ2-7, with 7 bases identical to TRBD1. The sequenced sample was PBMCs. The CDR3 reads CASSFQGVGEQYF. CDR3 sequence (DNA): TGTGCCAGCAGCTTCCAGGGGGTGGGCGAGCAGTACTTC.